The text below deals with one T cell receptor beta chain. The antigen is undetermined. Germline V gene lookup returns CDR1 SGDLS and CDR2 YYNGEE. This CDR3 is 16 amino acids long. V lost 0 bases to trimming and J lost 2 bases; unmatched junction nucleotides: 6. This entry is derived from a study of cytomegalovirus exposure and HLA in healthy donors. General study points: Reportedly, HLA-A and HLA-B alleles of most subjects were accurately predicted from TCR beta. Later genetic work tied a missense DCLRE1C variant to beta-chain V and J trimming. Several of the most significant clusters appeared, in a later analysis, to be linked to common viral pathogens.

Amplification used 60 Vbeta primers and 13 Jbeta primers. Repertoires were generated with immunoSEQ multiplex PCR, while TCRdb's copy carries only in-frame clones and drops some. This table has 200,000 to 300,000 clones, approximately 78% appearing once. The sequenced sample was PBMCs. The TCR comes from a boy aged 5-17 years in good health and CMV-seronegative. The chain carries TRBV9 and TRBJ2-7, with 9 nucleotides matching TRBD2. The CDR3 bases are TGTGCCAGCAGCGTAGAGCTAGCGGGGCCTGCCTACGAGCAGTACTTC. This encodes CASSVELAGPAYEQYF.